This T cell receptor (beta chain) was sequenced during a study of T cells in Graves' hyperthyroidism and ophthalmopathy. This clonotype was detected ten times or more. The antigen remains unidentified. The V end lost 5 bases, the J end lost 7 bases, and 12 bases lay between the germline ends. The CDR3 is made up of 14 amino acids. Germline V lookup: CDR1 SGHAT, CDR2 FQDESV (reference sequence). Amplified TCR beta CDR3 regions derived from RNA transcripts. The TCR CDR3 was amplified in a first-round RT-PCR using the HTBI primer set. A single record per CDR3 protein comes from TCRdb applying MiXCR to the multiplex PCR reads. The table records approximately 870,000 distinct CDR3 sequences, approximately 40% of them present only once. The study, taken as a whole, reports: Ophthalmopathy was separated from stable hyperthyroidism by a 13 V-J model.

Sequencing was done on a sample of blood. This TCR was sampled from a young man with Graves' hyperthyroidism. V and J are TRBV11-1 and TRBJ1-6; D remains unclear. For the CDR3, the DNA is TGTGCCAGCAGCCCTAGGACGGGGAATTCACCCCTCCACTTT. As protein: CASSPRTGNSPLHF.